These T cell receptor beta chains were read from a single sample in a study of T cells in Graves' hyperthyroidism and ophthalmopathy. TCRdb used MiXCR to reprocess the multiplex PCR reads, holding one entry per CDR3 protein. Among about 520,000 distinct CDR3 sequences listed, around a quarter were seen once. The sample was blood. Receptors were obtained from a woman under 40 with Graves' ophthalmopathy. Each CDR3 is given with its conserved first and last residue. D genes are given only for firm matches. Clone size is stated in some rows and not others, as once, few, many or a class when expanded.

V gene: TRBV7-2
J gene: TRBJ1-2
D gene: TRBD1
clone size: -
CDR3 DNA: TGTGCCAGCAGCTTAGGAGGGGGCGCCAACTATGGCTACACCTTC
CDR3 protein: CASSLGGGANYGYTF

V gene: TRBV6-1
J gene: TRBJ1-3
D gene: -
clone size: -
CDR3 DNA: TGTGCCAGCAGTGAATGGTCCGCAGGGAAAGGAAACACCATATATTTT
CDR3 protein: CASSEWSAGKGNTIYF

V gene: TRBV6-5
J gene: TRBJ1-6
D gene: -
clone size: many
CDR3 DNA: TGTGCCAGCAGTTATGGAACAGCTACCTATAATTCACCCCTCCACTTT
CDR3 protein: CASSYGTATYNSPLHF

V gene: TRBV6-1
J gene: TRBJ1-1
D gene: -
clone size: -
CDR3 DNA: TGTGCCAGCAGCGAACACCCCGGGGACACTGAAGCTTTCTTT
CDR3 protein: CASSEHPGDTEAFF

V gene: TRBV4-2
J gene: TRBJ1-1
D gene: -
clone size: once
CDR3 DNA: TGTGCCAGCAAGGACCAAAGGATGAACACTGAAGCTTTCTTT
CDR3 protein: CASKDQRMNTEAFF

V gene: TRBV6-1
J gene: TRBJ2-4
D gene: -
clone size: many
CDR3 DNA: TGTGCCAGGCGGGACAGAAAAATTCTAGCCAAAAACATTAAGTACTTC
CDR3 protein: CARRDRKILAKNIKYF

V gene: TRBV7-2
J gene: TRBJ2-5
D gene: TRBD2
clone size: few
CDR3 DNA: TGTGCCAGCAGCTTAGTCGGAGGCGGGGGGGGCCAAGAGACCAAGTACTTC
CDR3 protein: CASSLVGGGGGQETKYF

V gene: TRBV2
J gene: TRBJ2-7
D gene: TRBD1
clone size: -
CDR3 DNA: TGTGCCAGCAGGCCTGGACAGGGAAGTGTGCAGTACTTC
CDR3 protein: CASRPGQGSVQYF

V gene: TRBV19
J gene: TRBJ1-5
D gene: TRBD1
clone size: many
CDR3 DNA: TGTGCCAGCTACAGGGGCGGCAATCAGCCCCAGCATTTT
CDR3 protein: CASYRGGNQPQHF

V gene: TRBV6-5
J gene: TRBJ2-7
D gene: -
clone size: -
CDR3 DNA: TGTGCCAGCAGTTCGATCGATGGGTCCTACGAGCAGTACTTC
CDR3 protein: CASSSIDGSYEQYF

V gene: TRBV27
J gene: TRBJ2-2
D gene: TRBD1
clone size: many
CDR3 DNA: TGTGCCAGCAGTAAGACAGGGTTGATCAACACCGGGGAGCTGTTTTTT
CDR3 protein: CASSKTGLINTGELFF

V gene: TRBV28
J gene: TRBJ1-5
D gene: -
clone size: many
CDR3 DNA: TGTGCCAGCAGTTCTGCAGGGTATGGCAATCAGCCCCAGCATTTT
CDR3 protein: CASSSAGYGNQPQHF

V gene: TRBV6-1
J gene: TRBJ2-5
D gene: -
clone size: many
CDR3 DNA: TGTGCCAGCAAAAACAGGGTCTTGGAGACCCAGTACTTC
CDR3 protein: CASKNRVLETQYF

V gene: TRBV30
J gene: TRBJ1-2
D gene: -
clone size: -
CDR3 DNA: TGTGCCTGGAGAACTTACGGCTACACCTTC
CDR3 protein: CAWRTYGYTF

V gene: TRBV7-8
J gene: TRBJ1-1
D gene: -
clone size: many
CDR3 DNA: TGTGCCAGCAGCCCCATGGGGCACGCCAACACTGAAGCTTTCTTT
CDR3 protein: CASSPMGHANTEAFF

V gene: TRBV24-1
J gene: TRBJ2-6
D gene: -
clone size: many
CDR3 DNA: TGTGCCACCAGTGAAGGGGGGGGTAGCTCTGGGGCCAACGTCCTGACTTTC
CDR3 protein: CATSEGGGSSGANVLTF

V gene: TRBV12-3/TRBV12-4
J gene: TRBJ1-1
D gene: TRBD1
clone size: -
CDR3 DNA: TGTGCCAGCAGTTTGGGACAGTTGAGGACTGAAGCTTTCTTT
CDR3 protein: CASSLGQLRTEAFF

V gene: TRBV15
J gene: TRBJ2-5
D gene: -
clone size: many
CDR3 DNA: TGTGCCACCGGAGACTATCCGGTCCAAGAGACCCAGTACTTC
CDR3 protein: CATGDYPVQETQYF

V gene: TRBV7-8
J gene: TRBJ1-5
D gene: -
clone size: -
CDR3 DNA: TGTGCCAGCAGCGTGACGGGGGCGGTGGGGCCCCAGCATTTT
CDR3 protein: CASSVTGAVGPQHF

V gene: TRBV27
J gene: TRBJ2-7
D gene: -
clone size: many
CDR3 DNA: TGTGCCAGCAGGGATGTGGAGGGGGCGCTTTACGAGCAGTACTTC
CDR3 protein: CASRDVEGALYEQYF

V gene: TRBV4-3
J gene: TRBJ1-1
D gene: -
clone size: -
CDR3 DNA: TGCGCCAGCAGCCAAGACGCAGGGACCGGCACTGAAGCTTTCTTT
CDR3 protein: CASSQDAGTGTEAFF

V gene: TRBV20-1
J gene: TRBJ1-1
D gene: -
clone size: many
CDR3 DNA: TGCAGTGCTAGGGATTGGGTTGTATACACTGAAGCTTTCTTT
CDR3 protein: CSARDWVVYTEAFF

V gene: TRBV5-1
J gene: TRBJ2-7
D gene: -
clone size: once
CDR3 DNA: TGCGCCAGCTCTCAAAGCGGAGTCGCGAACTACGAGCAGTACTTC
CDR3 protein: CASSQSGVANYEQYF

V gene: TRBV12-3/TRBV12-4
J gene: TRBJ1-5
D gene: TRBD1
clone size: -
CDR3 DNA: TGTGCCAGCAGCAATGACAGGGCCAATCAGCCCCAGCATTTT
CDR3 protein: CASSNDRANQPQHF

V gene: TRBV5-1
J gene: TRBJ1-1
D gene: -
clone size: many
CDR3 DNA: TGCGCCAGCAGCTTGACACGAGGGACATACGAACAGGGTGAAGCTTTCTTT
CDR3 protein: CASSLTRGTYEQGEAFF

V gene: TRBV28
J gene: TRBJ2-5
D gene: -
clone size: many
CDR3 DNA: TGTGCCAGCAGTTCCGCAGTGCAAGAGACCCAGTACTTC
CDR3 protein: CASSSAVQETQYF

V gene: TRBV6-1
J gene: TRBJ1-2
D gene: -
clone size: -
CDR3 DNA: TGTGCCAGCAGTGAAAGCTTGGGGGGCGGCGATGGCTACACCTTC
CDR3 protein: CASSESLGGGDGYTF

V gene: TRBV20-1
J gene: TRBJ1-1
D gene: -
clone size: many
CDR3 DNA: TGCAGTGACCCCGGGACGGACGGGGCTGAAGCTTTCTTT
CDR3 protein: CSDPGTDGAEAFF

V gene: TRBV6-4
J gene: TRBJ1-1
D gene: -
clone size: many
CDR3 DNA: TGTGCCAGCAGATCAGAGTTGGGGAGAGGGGCAAACACTGAAGCTTTCTTT
CDR3 protein: CASRSELGRGANTEAFF

V gene: TRBV7-2
J gene: TRBJ1-6
D gene: -
clone size: many
CDR3 DNA: TGTGCCAGCAGCGGCAGCGACGGCTCCTATAATTCACCCCTCCACTTT
CDR3 protein: CASSGSDGSYNSPLHF

V gene: TRBV19
J gene: TRBJ2-7
D gene: -
clone size: many
CDR3 DNA: TGTGCCAGTAGTATAGATCGTGAAGGGTCCTACGAGCAGTACTTC
CDR3 protein: CASSIDREGSYEQYF

V gene: TRBV2
J gene: TRBJ2-2
D gene: -
clone size: few
CDR3 DNA: TGTGCCAGCACCAGGTTTCCTCGCGTGGAGCTGTTTTTT
CDR3 protein: CASTRFPRVELFF

V gene: TRBV24-1
J gene: TRBJ2-5
D gene: -
clone size: -
CDR3 DNA: TGTGCCACCAGTGATGGGGGAACCCCTCAGGAGACCCAGTACTTC
CDR3 protein: CATSDGGTPQETQYF

V gene: TRBV7-9
J gene: TRBJ1-2
D gene: -
clone size: many
CDR3 DNA: TGTGCCAGCAGCTTTTCCCAAAGGGGTCCGGATGGCTACACCTTC
CDR3 protein: CASSFSQRGPDGYTF

V gene: TRBV25-1
J gene: TRBJ1-5
D gene: -
clone size: -
CDR3 DNA: TGTGCCAGCTTAATATGGCATGGAAAACTAATTAACCAGCCCCAGCATTTT
CDR3 protein: CASLIWHGKLINQPQHF

V gene: TRBV12-3/TRBV12-4
J gene: TRBJ2-5
D gene: -
clone size: few
CDR3 DNA: TGTGCCAGCAGTCAAACCGGGATGAGAGGGACCCAGTACTTC
CDR3 protein: CASSQTGMRGTQYF

V gene: TRBV3-1
J gene: TRBJ2-6
D gene: -
clone size: -
CDR3 DNA: TGTGCCAGCAGCCAAGATCGAGTCCCTGGGGCCAACGTCCTGACTTTC
CDR3 protein: CASSQDRVPGANVLTF

V gene: TRBV7-9
J gene: TRBJ1-1
D gene: TRBD1
clone size: many
CDR3 DNA: TGTGCCAGCAGCTTAGGGCAGGGGGCCGAAACTGAAGCTTTCTTT
CDR3 protein: CASSLGQGAETEAFF

V gene: TRBV11-2
J gene: TRBJ2-5
D gene: -
clone size: -
CDR3 DNA: TGTGCCAGCAGCGTAGCGTTACAAGAGACCCAGTACTTC
CDR3 protein: CASSVALQETQYF

V gene: TRBV6-5
J gene: TRBJ2-7
D gene: -
clone size: -
CDR3 DNA: TGTGCCAGCAGTTACTCGATGGGGGGCGAGCAGTACTTC
CDR3 protein: CASSYSMGGEQYF

V gene: TRBV12-3/TRBV12-4
J gene: TRBJ2-6
D gene: -
clone size: few
CDR3 DNA: TGTGCCAGCAGTTTGAGGTCCGGGACTGGGGCCAACGTCCTGACTTTC
CDR3 protein: CASSLRSGTGANVLTF

V gene: TRBV19
J gene: TRBJ1-1
D gene: -
clone size: many
CDR3 DNA: TGTGCCAGTAGTACGACTGGACTCTCGAACACTGAAGCTTTCTTT
CDR3 protein: CASSTTGLSNTEAFF

V gene: TRBV12-3/TRBV12-4
J gene: TRBJ1-2
D gene: TRBD1
clone size: -
CDR3 DNA: TGTGCCAGCAGCTCCCATAGGGACAGTAACTATGGCTACACCTTC
CDR3 protein: CASSSHRDSNYGYTF

V gene: TRBV3-1
J gene: TRBJ1-5
D gene: -
clone size: -
CDR3 DNA: TGTGCCAGCAGCCGTTCGTTTGGAGGTAGTCAGCCCCAGCATTTT
CDR3 protein: CASSRSFGGSQPQHF

V gene: TRBV27
J gene: TRBJ2-7
D gene: TRBD1
clone size: many
CDR3 DNA: TGTGCCAGCAGCCGGGACAGAACCTACGAGCAGTACTTC
CDR3 protein: CASSRDRTYEQYF

V gene: TRBV12-3/TRBV12-4
J gene: TRBJ1-2
D gene: -
clone size: many
CDR3 DNA: TGTGCCAGCAGTTTAAGTTTCGGGGCAGTGACCTCTAACTATGGCTACACCTTC
CDR3 protein: CASSLSFGAVTSNYGYTF

V gene: TRBV10-3
J gene: TRBJ2-2
D gene: TRBD2
clone size: -
CDR3 DNA: TGTGCCATCCCGACTAGCGGGAGTCAGACCGGGGAGCTGTTTTTT
CDR3 protein: CAIPTSGSQTGELFF

V gene: TRBV6-5
J gene: TRBJ1-1
D gene: TRBD1
clone size: many
CDR3 DNA: TGTGCCAGCAGGGGTCAGGGGGCGCACACTGAAGCTTTCTTT
CDR3 protein: CASRGQGAHTEAFF

V gene: TRBV30
J gene: TRBJ1-2
D gene: TRBD1
clone size: many
CDR3 DNA: TGTGCCTGGTCCTTACAGGGGAACTATGGCTACACCTTC
CDR3 protein: CAWSLQGNYGYTF

V gene: TRBV29-1
J gene: TRBJ2-2
D gene: TRBD1
clone size: -
CDR3 DNA: TGCAGCGTTGAAGAGTACCTACAGGGGGATGATAACACCGGGGAGCTGTTTTTT
CDR3 protein: CSVEEYLQGDDNTGELFF

V gene: TRBV6-1
J gene: TRBJ1-2
D gene: -
clone size: many
CDR3 DNA: TGTGCCAGCAGTGATCGGAATGGCTACACCTTC
CDR3 protein: CASSDRNGYTF

V gene: TRBV11-2
J gene: TRBJ1-1
D gene: -
clone size: few
CDR3 DNA: TGTGCCAGCAGCTTAGGGGGGGCAGCCCTGAACACTGAAGCTTTCTTT
CDR3 protein: CASSLGGAALNTEAFF

V gene: TRBV20-1
J gene: TRBJ2-7
D gene: -
clone size: -
CDR3 DNA: TGCAGTGCTAGAGACTACGTAAAGGGCACCTACGAGCAGTACTTC
CDR3 protein: CSARDYVKGTYEQYF

V gene: TRBV20-1
J gene: TRBJ1-1
D gene: -
clone size: many
CDR3 DNA: TGCAGTGCTAGAACGGGAGGGAACGCTTTCTTT
CDR3 protein: CSARTGGNAFF

V gene: TRBV7-9
J gene: TRBJ1-2
D gene: -
clone size: many
CDR3 DNA: TGTGCCAGCAGCTTAGGGGAAGTTGGCTACACCTTC
CDR3 protein: CASSLGEVGYTF

V gene: TRBV12-3/TRBV12-4
J gene: TRBJ2-7
D gene: TRBD1
clone size: -
CDR3 DNA: TGTGCCAGCACCTTGACAGGGAATACCTACGAGCAGTACTTC
CDR3 protein: CASTLTGNTYEQYF

V gene: TRBV11-2
J gene: TRBJ2-5
D gene: -
clone size: -
CDR3 DNA: TGTGCCAGCAGCCCGACTGGATTACTTCAAGAGACCCAGTACTTC
CDR3 protein: CASSPTGLLQETQYF